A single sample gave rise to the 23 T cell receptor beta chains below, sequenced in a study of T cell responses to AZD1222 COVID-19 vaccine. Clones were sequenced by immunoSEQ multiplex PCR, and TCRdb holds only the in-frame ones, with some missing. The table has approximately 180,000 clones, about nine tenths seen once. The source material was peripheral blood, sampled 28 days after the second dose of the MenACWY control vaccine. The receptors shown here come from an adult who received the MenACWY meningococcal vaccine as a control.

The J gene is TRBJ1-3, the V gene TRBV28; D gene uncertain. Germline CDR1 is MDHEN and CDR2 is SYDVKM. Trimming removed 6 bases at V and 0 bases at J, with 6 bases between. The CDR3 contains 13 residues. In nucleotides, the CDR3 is TGTGCCAGCAGCCGGACCTCTGGAAACACCATATATTTT. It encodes CASSRTSGNTIYF.

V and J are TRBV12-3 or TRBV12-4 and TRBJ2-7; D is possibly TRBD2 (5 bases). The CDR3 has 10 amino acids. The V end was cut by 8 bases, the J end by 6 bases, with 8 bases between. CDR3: CASGEFEQYF. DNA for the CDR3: TGTGCCAGCGGGGAGTTCGAGCAGTACTTC.

In DNA, the CDR3 is TGTGCCAGCATAAGGTCCCACGAGCAGTACTTC. Translating it yields CASIRSHEQYF. The genes are TRBV7-9 and TRBJ2-7; no clear D. Per the germline V gene, CDR1 is SEHNR and CDR2 is FQNEAQ (reference sequence). V dropped 7 bases and J dropped 5 bases, with 9 bases sitting between them. The CDR3 runs to 11 residues.

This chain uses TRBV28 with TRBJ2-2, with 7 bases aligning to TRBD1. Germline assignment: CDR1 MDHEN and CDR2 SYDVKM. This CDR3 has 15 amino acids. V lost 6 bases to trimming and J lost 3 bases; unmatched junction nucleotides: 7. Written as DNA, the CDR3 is TGTGCCAGCAGACCCGGGACAGCGTACACCGGGGAGCTGTTTTTT. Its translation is CASRPGTAYTGELFF.

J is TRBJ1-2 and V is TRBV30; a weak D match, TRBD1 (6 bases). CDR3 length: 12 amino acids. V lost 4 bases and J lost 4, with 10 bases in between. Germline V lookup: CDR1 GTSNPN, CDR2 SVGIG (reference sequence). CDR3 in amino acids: CAWIDRLYGYTF. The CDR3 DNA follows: TGTGCCTGGATTGACAGGCTCTATGGCTACACCTTC. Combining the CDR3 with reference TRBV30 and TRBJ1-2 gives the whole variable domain SQTIHQWPATLVQPVGSPLSLECTVEGTSNPNLYWYRQAAGRGLQLLFYSVGIGQISSEVPQNLSASRPQDRQFILSSKKLLLSDSGFYLCAWIDRLYGYTFGSGTRLTVV.

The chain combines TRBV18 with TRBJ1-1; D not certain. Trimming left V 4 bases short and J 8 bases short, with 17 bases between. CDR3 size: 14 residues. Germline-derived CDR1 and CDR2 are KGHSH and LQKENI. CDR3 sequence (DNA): TGTGCCAGCTCACAGTTTGGTTTCGACGGAGAAGCTTTCTTT. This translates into CASSQFGFDGEAFF. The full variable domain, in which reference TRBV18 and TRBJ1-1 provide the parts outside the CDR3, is NAGVMQNPRHLVRRRGQEARLRCSPMKGHSHVYWYRQLPEEGLKFMVYLQKENIIDESGMPKERFSAEFPKEGPSILRIQQVVRGDSAAYFCASSQFGFDGEAFFGQGTRLTVV.

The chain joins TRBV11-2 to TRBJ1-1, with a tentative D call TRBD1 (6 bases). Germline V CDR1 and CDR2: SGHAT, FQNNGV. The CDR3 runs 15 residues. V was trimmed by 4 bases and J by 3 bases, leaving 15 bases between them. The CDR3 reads CASSSQSGVYTEAFF. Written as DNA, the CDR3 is TGTGCCAGCAGCTCCCAATCAGGGGTTTACACTGAAGCTTTCTTT.

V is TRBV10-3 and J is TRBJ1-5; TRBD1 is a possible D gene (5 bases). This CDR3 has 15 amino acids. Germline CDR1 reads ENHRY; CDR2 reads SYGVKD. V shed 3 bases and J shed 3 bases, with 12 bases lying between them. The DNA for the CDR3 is TGTGCCATCAGTGAATCGACGACAGACAATCAGCCCCAGCATTTT. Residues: CAISESTTDNQPQHF.

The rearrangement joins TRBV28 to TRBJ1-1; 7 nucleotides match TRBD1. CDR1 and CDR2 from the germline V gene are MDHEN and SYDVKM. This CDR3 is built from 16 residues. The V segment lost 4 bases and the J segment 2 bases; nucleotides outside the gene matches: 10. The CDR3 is CASSSAPGTVNTEAFF. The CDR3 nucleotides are TGTGCCAGCAGTTCAGCCCCCGGGACAGTAAACACTGAAGCTTTCTTT.

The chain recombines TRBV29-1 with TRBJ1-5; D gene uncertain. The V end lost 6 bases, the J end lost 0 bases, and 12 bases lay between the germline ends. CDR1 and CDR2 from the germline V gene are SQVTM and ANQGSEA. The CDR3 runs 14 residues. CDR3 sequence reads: CSVTSGYSNQPQHF. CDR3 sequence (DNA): TGCAGCGTCACCTCAGGTTATAGCAATCAGCCCCAGCATTTT.

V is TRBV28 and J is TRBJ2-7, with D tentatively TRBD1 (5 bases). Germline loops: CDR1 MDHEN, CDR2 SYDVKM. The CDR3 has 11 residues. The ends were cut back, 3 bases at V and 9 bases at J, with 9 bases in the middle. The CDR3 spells CASSFQGLQYF. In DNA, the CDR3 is TGTGCCAGCAGTTTTCAGGGCCTGCAGTACTTC.

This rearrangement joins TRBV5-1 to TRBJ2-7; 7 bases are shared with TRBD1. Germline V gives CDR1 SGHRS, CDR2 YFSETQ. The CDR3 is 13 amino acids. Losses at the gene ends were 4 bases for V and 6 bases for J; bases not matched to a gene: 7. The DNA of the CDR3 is TGCGCCAGCAGCCCTGGGACAGTGGGCGAGCAGTACTTC. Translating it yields CASSPGTVGEQYF.

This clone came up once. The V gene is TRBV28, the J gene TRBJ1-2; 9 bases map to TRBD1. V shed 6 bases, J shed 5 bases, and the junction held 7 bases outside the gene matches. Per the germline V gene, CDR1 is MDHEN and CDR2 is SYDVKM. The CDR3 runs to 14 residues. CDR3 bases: TGTGCCAGCAGCTACGACAGGGGGGCTTATGGCTACACCTTC. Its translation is CASSYDRGAYGYTF.

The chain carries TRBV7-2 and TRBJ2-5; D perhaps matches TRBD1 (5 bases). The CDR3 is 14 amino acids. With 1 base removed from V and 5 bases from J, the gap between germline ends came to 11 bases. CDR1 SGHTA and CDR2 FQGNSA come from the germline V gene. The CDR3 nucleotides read TGTGCCAGCAGCTTAGAGGCAGGGTGGGAGACCCAGTACTTC. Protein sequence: CASSLEAGWETQYF.

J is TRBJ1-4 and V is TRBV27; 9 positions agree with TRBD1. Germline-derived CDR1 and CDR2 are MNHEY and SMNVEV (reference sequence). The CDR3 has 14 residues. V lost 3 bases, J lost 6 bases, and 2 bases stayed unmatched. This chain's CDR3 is CASSLTGGYEKLFF. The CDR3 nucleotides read TGTGCCAGCAGTTTGACAGGGGGGTATGAAAAACTGTTTTTT.

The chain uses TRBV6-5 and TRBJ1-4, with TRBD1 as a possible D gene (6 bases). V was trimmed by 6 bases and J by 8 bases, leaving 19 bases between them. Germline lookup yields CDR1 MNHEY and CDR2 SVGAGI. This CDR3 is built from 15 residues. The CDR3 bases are TGTGCCAGCAGCCATGCCCTAGACGGGGGCGAAAAACTGTTTTTT. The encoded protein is CASSHALDGGEKLFF.

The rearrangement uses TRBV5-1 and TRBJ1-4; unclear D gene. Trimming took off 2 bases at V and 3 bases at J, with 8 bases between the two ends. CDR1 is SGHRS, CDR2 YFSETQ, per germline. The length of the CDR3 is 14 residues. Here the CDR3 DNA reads TGCGCCAGCAGCTTCGGCCAGCCTAATGAAAAACTGTTTTTT. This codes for CASSFGQPNEKLFF.

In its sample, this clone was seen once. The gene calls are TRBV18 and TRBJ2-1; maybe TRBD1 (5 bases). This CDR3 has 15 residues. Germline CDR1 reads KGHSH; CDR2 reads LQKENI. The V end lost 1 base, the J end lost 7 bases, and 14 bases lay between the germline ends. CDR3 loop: CASSPQGKERNEQFF. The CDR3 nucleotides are TGTGCCAGCTCACCACAGGGGAAAGAGAGGAATGAGCAGTTCTTC.

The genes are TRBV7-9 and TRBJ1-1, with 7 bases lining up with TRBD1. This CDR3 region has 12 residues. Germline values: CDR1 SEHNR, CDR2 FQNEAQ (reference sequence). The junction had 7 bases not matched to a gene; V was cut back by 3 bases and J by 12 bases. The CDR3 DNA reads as TGTGCCAGCAGCTTGGAGGGGGCGAGAACTTTCTTT. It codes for CASSLEGARTFF.

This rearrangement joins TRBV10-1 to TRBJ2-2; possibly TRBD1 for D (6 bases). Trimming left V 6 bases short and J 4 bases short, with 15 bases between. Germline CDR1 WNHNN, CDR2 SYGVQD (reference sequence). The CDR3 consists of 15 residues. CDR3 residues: CASSSLTGGTGELFF. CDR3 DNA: TGCGCCAGCAGCTCCCTGACAGGCGGCACCGGGGAGCTGTTTTTT.

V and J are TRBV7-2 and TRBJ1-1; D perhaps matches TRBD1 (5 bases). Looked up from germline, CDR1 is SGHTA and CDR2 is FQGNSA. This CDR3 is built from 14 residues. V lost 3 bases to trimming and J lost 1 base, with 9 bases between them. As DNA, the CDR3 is TGTGCCAGCAGCTTGGGACGGTCGAACACTGAAGCTTTCTTT. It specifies CASSLGRSNTEAFF.

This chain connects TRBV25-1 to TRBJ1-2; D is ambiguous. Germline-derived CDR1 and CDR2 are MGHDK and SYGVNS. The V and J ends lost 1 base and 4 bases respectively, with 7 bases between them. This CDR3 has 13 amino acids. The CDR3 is CASSELASYGYTF. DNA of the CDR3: TGTGCCAGCAGTGAATTGGCCTCCTATGGCTACACCTTC.

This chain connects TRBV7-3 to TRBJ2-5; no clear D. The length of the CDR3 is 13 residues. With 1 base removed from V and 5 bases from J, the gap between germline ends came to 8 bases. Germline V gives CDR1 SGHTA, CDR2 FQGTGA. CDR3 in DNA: TGTGCCAGCAGCTTAAATGTCGTGGAGACCCAGTACTTC. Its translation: CASSLNVVETQYF.